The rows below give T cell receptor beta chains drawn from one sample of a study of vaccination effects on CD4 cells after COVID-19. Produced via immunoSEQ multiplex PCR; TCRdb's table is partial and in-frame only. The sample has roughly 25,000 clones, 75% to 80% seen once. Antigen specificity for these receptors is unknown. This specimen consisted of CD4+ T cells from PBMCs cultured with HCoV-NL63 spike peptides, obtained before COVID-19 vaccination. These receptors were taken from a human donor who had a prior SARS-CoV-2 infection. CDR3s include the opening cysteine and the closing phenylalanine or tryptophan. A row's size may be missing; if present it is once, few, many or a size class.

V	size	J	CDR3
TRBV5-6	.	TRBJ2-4	CASSLYWESIQYF
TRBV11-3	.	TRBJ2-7	CASSPGGDRSYEQYF
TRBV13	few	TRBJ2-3	CASSLRLAGISDTQYF
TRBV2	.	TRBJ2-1	CASSLGTIRGNEQFF
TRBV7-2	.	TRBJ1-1	CASSLGQGSTEAFF
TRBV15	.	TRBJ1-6	CATSRATAGSPLHF
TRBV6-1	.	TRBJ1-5	CASSGAAPGDVYSNQPQHF
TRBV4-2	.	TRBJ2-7	CASSPRNLAGGDPAEQYF
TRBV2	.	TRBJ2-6	CASIGRFFPSGANVLTF
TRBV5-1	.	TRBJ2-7	CASSLMSGGIYEQYF
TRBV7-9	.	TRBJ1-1	CASSLGGLNTEAFF
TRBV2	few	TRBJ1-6	CASRVQGSPLHF
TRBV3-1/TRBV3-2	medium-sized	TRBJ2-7	CASSQTRGGEQYF
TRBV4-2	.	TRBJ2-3	CASSPLAGERGDTQYF
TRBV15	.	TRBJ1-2	CATSRPRTGPYGYTF
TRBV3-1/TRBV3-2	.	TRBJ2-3	CASSQAGTYTDTQYF
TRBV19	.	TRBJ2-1	CASSPNRRSSYNEQFF
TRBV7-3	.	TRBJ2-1	CASSLADTYNEQFF
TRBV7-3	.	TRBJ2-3	CASSLGGSADTQYF
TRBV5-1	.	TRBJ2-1	CASSTRPGGSGNEQFF
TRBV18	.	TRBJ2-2	CASSLTPGLARTGELFF
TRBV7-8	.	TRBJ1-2	CASSLAHRVHGYTF
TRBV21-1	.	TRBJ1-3	CASSKVGQGAIYF
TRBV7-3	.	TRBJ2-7	CASSLSGKGYEQYF
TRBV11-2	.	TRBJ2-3	CASSLAQGANTDTQYF
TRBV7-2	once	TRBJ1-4	CASSARDGAFEKLFF